This TCR beta chain was obtained from a study of CD8+ T cells in alopecia areata. Overall study: Treatment comprised oral tofacitinib, 5 to 10 mg twice daily, in treated patients. Study observations and caveats: An increase in clonality over normal scalp was evident in lesional scalp, especially alopecia totalis/universalis. Normal skin's resident alphabeta T cells are also sequenced in scalp samples.

As regards this clone: Antigen unknown.

Treatment of the sample: oral pan-JAK inhibitor, 5-10 mg twice daily. Peripheral blood, together with lesional scalp punch biopsies, was collected from alopecia areata patients. J was trimmed by 7 bases and V by 4 bases; bases with no gene match: 13. This CDR3 spans 18 amino acids. Germline lookup yields CDR1 SGHVS and CDR2 FQNEAQ. Reverse transcribed after extraction, RNA yielded cDNA as the sequencing template. Repertoires were generated with immunoSEQ multiplex PCR, while TCRdb's copy carries only in-frame clones and drops some. The sample shows about 120,000 clones, roughly 50% of them seen only once.

This clonotype was sampled from a human donor with alopecia areata. This specimen consisted of CD4+ T cells sorted from blood, obtained at week 24, from a patient treated with tofacitinib. This chain uses TRBV7-8 with TRBJ2-4, with 13 bases that match TRBD2. In nucleotides, the CDR3 is TGTGCCAGCAGCTCCCCAGGCCCGGGACTAGCGGGGAGTAACATTCAGTACTTC. Translation gives CASSSPGPGLAGSNIQYF.